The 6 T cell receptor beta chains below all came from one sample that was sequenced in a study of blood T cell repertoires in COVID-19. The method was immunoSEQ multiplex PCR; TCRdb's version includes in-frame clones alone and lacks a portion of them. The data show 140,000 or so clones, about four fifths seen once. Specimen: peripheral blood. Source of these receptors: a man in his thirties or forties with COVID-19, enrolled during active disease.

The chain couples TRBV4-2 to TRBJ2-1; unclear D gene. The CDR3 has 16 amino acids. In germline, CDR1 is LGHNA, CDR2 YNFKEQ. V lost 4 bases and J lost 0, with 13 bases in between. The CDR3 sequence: CASSRLTSSSYNEQFF. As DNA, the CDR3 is TGTGCCAGCAGCCGCCTCACGTCGAGCTCCTACAATGAGCAGTTCTTC.

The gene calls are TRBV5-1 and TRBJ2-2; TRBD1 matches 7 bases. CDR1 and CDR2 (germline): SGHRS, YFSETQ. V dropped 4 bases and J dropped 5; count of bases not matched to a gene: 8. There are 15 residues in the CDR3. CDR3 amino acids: CASSARQGGTGELFF. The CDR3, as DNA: TGCGCCAGCAGCGCCAGACAGGGTGGTACCGGGGAGCTGTTTTTT. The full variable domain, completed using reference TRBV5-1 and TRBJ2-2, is KAGVTQTPRYLIKTRGQQVTLSCSPISGHRSVSWYQQTPGQGLQFLFEYFSETQRNKGNFPGRFSGRQFSNSRSEMNVSTLELGDSALYLCASSARQGGTGELFFGEGSRLTVL.

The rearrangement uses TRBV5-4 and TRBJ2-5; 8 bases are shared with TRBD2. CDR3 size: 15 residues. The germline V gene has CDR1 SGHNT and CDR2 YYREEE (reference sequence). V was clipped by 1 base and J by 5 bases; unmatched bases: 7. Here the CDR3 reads CASSLLASGWETQYF. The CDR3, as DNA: TGTGCCAGCAGCTTGTTGGCTAGCGGGTGGGAGACCCAGTACTTC.

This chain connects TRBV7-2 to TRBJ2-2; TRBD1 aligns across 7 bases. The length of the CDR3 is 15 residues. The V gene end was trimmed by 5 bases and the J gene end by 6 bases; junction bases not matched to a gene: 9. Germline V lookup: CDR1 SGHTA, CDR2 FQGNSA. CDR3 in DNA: TGTGCCAGCAGCGTACCAGACAGGGACCCCGGGGAGCTGTTTTTT. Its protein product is CASSVPDRDPGELFF. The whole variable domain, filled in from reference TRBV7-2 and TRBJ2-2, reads GAGVSQSPSNKVTEKGKDVELRCDPISGHTALYWYRQSLGQGLEFLIYFQGNSAPDKSGLPSDRFSAERTGGSVSTLTIQRTQQEDSAVYLCASSVPDRDPGELFFGEGSRLTVL.

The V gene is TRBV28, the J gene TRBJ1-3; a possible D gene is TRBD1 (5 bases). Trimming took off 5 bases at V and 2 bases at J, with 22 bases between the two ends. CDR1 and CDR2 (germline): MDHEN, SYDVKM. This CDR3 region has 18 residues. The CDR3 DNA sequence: TGTGCCAGCAGTCTCGGGCGCGGATTTAGGGGCCCTGGAAACACCATATATTTT. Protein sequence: CASSLGRGFRGPGNTIYF.

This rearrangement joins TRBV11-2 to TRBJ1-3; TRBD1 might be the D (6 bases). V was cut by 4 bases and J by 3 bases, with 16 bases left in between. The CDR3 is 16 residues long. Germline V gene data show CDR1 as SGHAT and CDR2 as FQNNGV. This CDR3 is CASSSTGNPVGNTIYF. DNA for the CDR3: TGTGCCAGCAGCTCCACAGGGAATCCGGTTGGAAACACCATATATTTT.